The 14 T cell receptor beta chains below all came from one sample that was sequenced in a study of T cell changes during pregnancy in multiple sclerosis. Sequenced by immunoSEQ multiplex PCR; TCRdb stores in-frame clones only, minus some. The table has 14,000 to 15,000 clones, around 86% seen once. The sample here was CD8+ T cells from peripheral blood mononuclear cells, taken in the first trimester of pregnancy. Every receptor here comes from a female donor with multiple sclerosis, enrolled in a pregnancy study.

The genes are TRBV7-8 and TRBJ2-7, with 7 positions matching TRBD2. Trimming removed 5 bases from V and 2 bases from J; junction bases left unmatched: 3. The CDR3 has 13 amino acids. Germline CDR1 and CDR2: SGHVS and FQNEAQ. This CDR3 reads CASSQRGAYEQYF. CDR3 in DNA: TGTGCCAGCAGCCAACGGGGGGCCTACGAGCAGTACTTC.

The chain joins TRBV5-4 to TRBJ2-1; 10 nucleotides align to TRBD1. The junction had 6 bases not matched to a gene; V was cut back by 3 bases and J by 6 bases. CDR3 length: 15 amino acids. Germline lookup yields CDR1 SGHNT and CDR2 YYREEE (reference sequence). CDR3 residues: CASSSRDRGTNEQFF. The CDR3 DNA reads TGTGCCAGCAGCTCCCGGGACAGGGGTACCAATGAGCAGTTCTTC.

This chain links TRBV6-5 with TRBJ2-7; weak D call: TRBD1 (5 bases). Germline CDR1 is MNHEY and CDR2 is SVGAGI. This CDR3 contains 15 residues. Trimming removed 6 bases at V and 2 bases at J, with 17 bases between. CDR3 sequence reads: CASSNPPGLTYEQYF. The CDR3 bases are TGTGCCAGCAGCAACCCCCCAGGGCTCACCTACGAGCAGTACTTC.

This clone was observed a handful of times. The chain couples TRBV6-6 to TRBJ2-7, with a tentative D call TRBD1 (5 bases). The CDR3 loop spans 11 amino acids. Germline V CDR1 and CDR2: MNHNY, SVGAGI (reference sequence). The V end was cut by 7 bases, the J end by 5 bases, with 9 bases between. The CDR3 sequence: CASTQGNEQYF. CDR3 nucleotide sequence: TGTGCCAGCACCCAGGGCAACGAGCAGTACTTC.

The genes are TRBV5-1 and TRBJ2-7, with TRBD2 as a possible D gene (6 bases). V was cut by 0 bases and J by 1 base, with 11 bases left in between. The germline CDR1 and CDR2 sequences are SGHRS and YFSETQ. The CDR3 runs 15 residues. This chain's CDR3 is CASSLVTGVSYEQYF. The DNA for the CDR3 is TGCGCCAGCAGCTTGGTAACGGGGGTGTCCTACGAGCAGTACTTC.

The gene calls are TRBV27 and TRBJ2-3, with D perhaps matching TRBD1 (5 bases). The germline CDR1 and CDR2 sequences are MNHEY and SMNVEV (reference sequence). V lost 6 bases and J 1 base, leaving 11 bases between the germline ends. The CDR3 is 14 amino acids. The CDR3 DNA is TGTGCCAGCAGGGGGCCTTACGGCACAGATACGCAGTATTTT. Amino acids: CASRGPYGTDTQYF.

The chain recombines TRBV7-2 with TRBJ1-2; 10 bases are a match to TRBD1. Germline loops: CDR1 SGHTA, CDR2 FQGNSA. There are 17 residues in the CDR3. V gave up 6 bases and J gave up 3 bases; unmatched junction bases: 13. CDR3 sequence (DNA): TGTGCCAGCAGGCGCCGCGACAGGGGGCGAAAGGACTATGGCTACACCTTC. It yields the protein CASRRRDRGRKDYGYTF.

The chain is built from TRBV5-1 and TRBJ1-2; 7 nucleotides agree with TRBD1. The CDR3 runs to 15 residues. CDR1 is SGHRS, CDR2 YFSETQ, per germline. The trim removed 4 bases at V and 4 bases at J, leaving 10 bases unmatched. This CDR3 reads CASSLGPWTGYGYTF. CDR3 bases: TGCGCCAGCAGCCTCGGTCCTTGGACAGGCTATGGCTACACCTTC.

The chain carries TRBV15 and TRBJ1-5, with a possible D match to TRBD1 (5 bases). The CDR3 loop spans 16 amino acids. CDR1 is LNHNV, CDR2 YYDKDF, per germline (reference sequence). Trimming cost V 0 bases and J 2 bases, with 11 bases left between them. The CDR3 loop is CATSRERGKRNQPQHF. DNA of the CDR3: TGTGCCACCAGCAGAGAACGGGGGAAACGCAATCAGCCCCAGCATTTT. Full variable domain (rest looked up from reference TRBV15 and TRBJ1-5): DAMVIQNPRYQVTQFGKPVTLSCSQTLNHNVMYWYQQKSSQAPKLLFHYYDKDFNNEADTPDNFQSRRPNTSFCFLDIRSPGLGDTAMYLCATSRERGKRNQPQHFGDGTRLSIL.

The chain is built from TRBV7-3 and TRBJ2-3; 12 nucleotides line up with TRBD2. The CDR3 extends over 15 amino acids. V dropped 5 bases and J dropped 6; count of bases not matched to a gene: 6. CDR1 and CDR2 from the germline V gene are SGHTA and FQGTGA. The DNA of the CDR3 is TGTGCCAGCAGCCTCACTAGCGGGGGGCTGGATACGCAGTATTTT. It codes for CASSLTSGGLDTQYF.

This chain links TRBV7-9 with TRBJ1-1; tentative D call: TRBD1 (6 bases). Germline values: CDR1 SEHNR, CDR2 FQNEAQ (reference sequence). V lost 6 bases to trimming and J lost 1 base, with 12 bases between them. The CDR3 is made up of 14 amino acids. CDR3: CASSRDRTNTEAFF. The CDR3 nucleotides are TGTGCCAGCAGTCGCGACAGGACGAACACTGAAGCTTTCTTT. Full variable domain (outside the CDR3, taken from reference TRBV7-9 and TRBJ1-1): DTGVSQNPRHKITKRGQNVTFRCDPISEHNRLYWYRQTLGQGPEFLTYFQNEAQLEKSRLLSDRFSAERPKGSFSTLEIQRTEQGDSAMYLCASSRDRTNTEAFFGQGTRLTVV.

This sequence joins TRBV27 and TRBJ1-5, with TRBD1 matching 7 bases. CDR3 length: 15 residues. The V gene's germline CDR1 is MNHEY and CDR2 SMNVEV (reference sequence). J lost 5 bases, V lost 6 bases, and 10 bases had no gene match. The CDR3 is CASSSLDRVHQPQHF. CDR3 DNA sequence: TGTGCCAGCAGCTCCCTCGACAGGGTCCATCAGCCCCAGCATTTT.

Of note for this clone: This specimen includes other DNA sequences encoding the same CDR3. V usage is TRBV9 and J usage is TRBJ2-3; perhaps TRBD1 as D (5 bases). V lost 0 bases, J lost 0 bases, and 8 bases lay in between. The CDR3 is 15 amino acids. Germline V gene lookup returns CDR1 SGDLS and CDR2 YYNGEE. CDR3 residues: CASSVEGQSTDTQYF. Here the CDR3 DNA reads TGTGCCAGCAGCGTAGAGGGGCAGAGCACAGATACGCAGTATTTT.

This rearrangement joins TRBV2 to TRBJ2-1; D is unresolved. CDR1 and CDR2 (germline): SNHLY, FYNNEI. Trimming pared 7 bases from V and 0 bases from J, leaving 10 bases between. The CDR3 runs 14 residues. CDR3 region: CASTYSPSYNEQFF. The CDR3 nucleotides read TGTGCCAGCACGTACAGTCCCTCCTACAATGAGCAGTTCTTC. Supplemented by reference TRBV2 and TRBJ2-1, the full variable domain reads EPEVTQTPSHQVTQMGQEVILRCVPISNHLYFYWYRQILGQKVEFLVSFYNNEISEKSEIFDDQFSVERPDGSNFTLKIRSTKLEDSAMYFCASTYSPSYNEQFFGPGTRLTVL.